These 13 T cell receptor beta chains were all obtained from the same sample, sequenced in a study of blood T cells in healthy people across ages. With a J-beta primer mix and a sample-barcoded 5' primer, a second PCR ran 7 to 11 cycles. Each CDR3 protein gets one entry after TCRdb re-called the 5' RACE reads with MiXCR. This sample yields around 1,900,000 distinct CDR3 sequences, of which more than 35% are seen a single time; 20% to 25% belongs to the top ten. Sample: blood. All receptors derive from a human donor in good health.

The rearrangement uses TRBV6-1 and TRBJ1-5; perhaps TRBD1 as D (5 bases). This CDR3 spans 13 amino acids. V dropped 4 bases and J dropped 5 bases, with 9 bases sitting between them. Germline values: CDR1 MNHNS, CDR2 SASEGT. The chain's CDR3 is CASSAETDQPQHF. CDR3 DNA: TGTGCCAGCAGTGCCGAGACAGATCAGCCCCAGCATTTT.

This clonotype was observed at least ten times. V and J are TRBV12-3 or TRBV12-4 and TRBJ2-7; no clear D gene. This CDR3 comprises 14 residues. V was cut by 7 bases and J by 2 bases, with 15 bases left in between. CDR3 protein: CASNLTPSPYEQYF. CDR3 bases: TGTGCCAGCAACCTAACTCCTAGTCCCTACGAGCAGTACTTC.

As to this clonotype: One end of the junction is discordant with germline, which a read error may explain. This rearrangement joins TRBV20-1 to TRBJ2-4; 8 bases are shared with TRBD2. The better agreement between TRBJ2-7 and the DNA end casts doubt on the J call. CDR1 DFQATT and CDR2 SNEGSKA come from the germline V gene (reference sequence). CDR3 length equals 14 residues. CDR3 residues: CSARGPGGTYEQYF. CDR3 DNA sequence: TGCAGTGCCAGAGGGCCGGGAGGGACCTACGAGCAGTACTTC.

Regarding this clonotype: The final CDR3 position lacks the conserved phenylalanine or tryptophan, pointing to a likely read error. V usage is TRBV6-5 and J usage is TRBJ2-1, with no clear D. The CDR3 loop spans 13 amino acids. With 5 bases removed from V and 5 bases from J, the gap between germline ends came to 10 bases. Looked up from germline, CDR1 is MNHEY and CDR2 is SVGAGI. Here the CDR3 DNA reads TGTGCCAGCAGTCCCGGGCCCAACAATGAGCAGTTCCTC. It codes for CASSPGPNNEQFL.

A few counts support this clonotype. The chain joins TRBV30 to TRBJ2-1; 11 bases line up with TRBD2. Germline V gene data show CDR1 as GTSNPN and CDR2 as SVGIG (reference sequence). CDR3 length: 13 amino acids. The junction had 4 bases not matched to a gene; V was cut back by 6 bases and J by 6 bases. CDR3 nucleotide sequence: TGTGCCTGTACTAGCGGGGGATTCAATGAGCAGTTCTTC. Translated: CACTSGGFNEQFF.

This clonotype was seen only a few times. The J gene is TRBJ2-1, the V gene TRBV20-1; D may be TRBD1 or TRBD2 (6 bases each). Germline lookup yields CDR1 DFQATT and CDR2 SNEGSKA (reference sequence). There are 15 residues in the CDR3. With 5 bases removed from V and 4 bases from J, the gap between germline ends came to 18 bases. The CDR3 spells CSAVGGHYIYNEQFF. As DNA, the CDR3 is TGCAGTGCTGTCGGGGGCCATTATATATACAATGAGCAGTTCTTC.

The rearrangement links TRBV5-6 to TRBJ2-5; TRBD2 aligns across 8 bases. The trim removed 2 bases at V and 13 bases at J, leaving 19 bases unmatched. The CDR3 is 16 residues long. Germline CDR1 and CDR2: SGHDT and YYEEEE. The CDR3 loop is CASSFLRAGAMDERYF. As DNA, the CDR3 is TGTGCCAGCAGCTTTCTGCGAGCGGGGGCGATGGACGAGCGGTACTTC. Drawing the rest from reference TRBV5-6 and TRBJ2-5, the complete variable domain is DAGVTQSPTHLIKTRGQQVTLRCSPKSGHDTVSWYQQALGQGPQFIFQYYEEEERQRGNFPDRFSGHQFPNYSSELNVNALLLGDSALYLCASSFLRAGAMDERYFGPGTRLLVL.

As for this clonotype: A junction end diverges from the germline sequence, so it may reflect a read error. The V and J genes are TRBV28 and TRBJ2-1; 12 nucleotides align to TRBD2. Germline V gene data show CDR1 as MDHEN and CDR2 as SYDVKM. The length of the CDR3 is 20 residues. This chain's CDR3 is CASSLSLASGGEFLYNGQFF. In DNA form, the CDR3 reads TGTGCCAGCAGTTTATCCCTGGCTAGCGGGGGGGAGTTCTTATACAATGGGCAGTTCTTC.

Comment on this clonotype: Germline and junction disagree at one end, which may indicate a read error. The genes are TRBV4-1 and TRBJ2-3; 14 bases line up with TRBD2. This CDR3 spans 18 amino acids. Germline assignment: CDR1 MGHRA and CDR2 YSYEKL. CDR3 amino acids: CASSQRLAGGPSTDTQYF. CDR3 in DNA: TGCGCCAGCAGCCAGCGACTAGCGGGGGGGCCTAGCACAGATACGCAGTACTTT.

This clonotype occurred a few times. The J gene is TRBJ2-2, the V gene TRBV6-1; D not resolved. Germline CDR1 reads MNHNS; CDR2 reads SASEGT. Trimming removed 1 base from V and 7 bases from J, with 4 bases in between. This CDR3 is 12 amino acids long. The CDR3 nucleotides read TGTGCCAGCAGTGAAGGAATCGGGGAGCTGTTTTTT. Its protein product is CASSEGIGELFF.

This clonotype was counted between two and nine times. The rearrangement uses TRBV29-1 and TRBJ1-1; a possible D gene is TRBD1 (5 bases). CDR3 length: 12 amino acids. Per the germline V gene, CDR1 is SQVTM and CDR2 is ANQGSEA. Deletions cut 3 bases from V and 10 bases from J, with 15 bases between. The CDR3 sequence is CSVELVGGRAFF. The CDR3 DNA follows: TGCAGCGTTGAGTTGGTTGGGGGAAGAGCTTTCTTT.

This clonotype was counted once. The chain has TRBV7-2 and TRBJ2-7, with TRBD1 as a possible D gene (6 bases). V was cut by 5 bases and J by 3 bases, with 14 bases left in between. Looked up from germline, CDR1 is SGHTA and CDR2 is FQGNSA. The CDR3 loop spans 14 amino acids. The CDR3 DNA sequence: TGTGCCAGCAGCCTACAGGGAATGAACTACGAGCAGTACTTC. This codes for CASSLQGMNYEQYF.

The chain is built from TRBV4-2 and TRBJ2-7; 11 bases are a match to TRBD2. Trimming took 0 bases from V and 7 from J; bases not matched to a gene: 8. Per germline, CDR1 LGHNA and CDR2 YNFKEQ. The CDR3 is made up of 16 amino acids. The DNA of the CDR3 is TGTGCCAGCAGCCAAGATAGACTAACTAGCGGGGGAGAGCAGTACTTC. The encoded protein is CASSQDRLTSGGEQYF.